The 10 T cell receptor beta chains listed next were all sequenced from one sample in a study of T-cell reconstitution after alpha-beta-depleted transplantation in children. Construction of the TCRbeta library involved unique molecular identifiers. TCRdb processed the PCR reads anew with MiXCR; each CDR3 protein has one entry. The table has roughly 30,000 distinct CDR3 sequences, nearly 6.5% seen once; the top ten hold more than 20%. These receptors' antigens are unknown. Study results and limitations: Reportedly, roughly two months post-transplant, alpha-beta T cells arose from several hundred expanded graft clones.

The starting material was peripheral blood, obtained 60 days after TCRalphabeta/CD19-depleted stem cell transplant. The source is a child younger than two who had a stem cell transplant for acute myeloid leukemia, so the T cells may come from the graft donor.

The genes are TRBV7-9 and TRBJ2-7, with D possibly being TRBD2 (5 bases). V lost 5 bases and J 4 bases, leaving 18 bases between the germline ends. Germline assignment: CDR1 SEHNR and CDR2 FQNEAQ (reference sequence). This CDR3 is 15 amino acids long. The CDR3 spells CASSLEGRRKYEQYF. DNA of the CDR3: TGTGCCAGCAGCCTAGAGGGAAGGAGAAAATACGAGCAGTACTTC.

There are many counts of this clonotype. V usage is TRBV4-3 and J usage is TRBJ2-3; 12 bases match TRBD2. V lost 0 bases to trimming and J lost 3 bases; unmatched junction nucleotides: 7. The CDR3 consists of 18 residues. CDR1 and CDR2 from the germline V gene are LGHNA and YSLEER. The CDR3: CASSQDLAGGLLTDTQYF. CDR3 sequence (DNA): TGCGCCAGCAGCCAAGACCTAGCGGGGGGGCTATTGACAGATACGCAGTATTTT.

This clonotype was counted ten times or more. The genes are TRBV29-1 and TRBJ2-3; the D gene is possibly TRBD2 (6 bases). Germline loops: CDR1 SQVTM, CDR2 ANQGSEA. V was pared by 2 bases and J by 3 bases, with 15 bases between. The CDR3 length is 15 residues. The CDR3 loop reads CSVEPLEGFTDTQYF. As DNA, the CDR3 is TGCAGCGTTGAACCCCTGGAGGGTTTTACAGATACGCAGTATTTT.

Ten or more counts support this clonotype. The chain has TRBV12-3 or TRBV12-4 and TRBJ2-7; TRBD1 matches 7 bases. The CDR3 is 10 residues long. Losses at the gene ends were 6 bases for V and 13 bases for J; bases not matched to a gene: 6. The CDR3 sequence is CASRNRDSYF. The CDR3 DNA reads TGTGCCAGCAGGAACAGGGACAGTTACTTC.

The table lists this clonotype with a few counts. The chain employs TRBV5-6 and TRBJ2-1; 10 bases align to TRBD1. Germline assignment: CDR1 SGHDT and CDR2 YYEEEE. This CDR3 spans 17 amino acids. The junction had 14 bases not matched to a gene; V was cut back by 3 bases and J by 8 bases. This CDR3 reads CASSYTTGTGVGDEQFF. CDR3 coding DNA: TGTGCCAGCAGCTACACTACCGGGACAGGGGTAGGGGATGAGCAGTTCTTC.

This clonotype was recorded at least ten times. CDR3 residues: CASSPTGWADTEAFF. The CDR3 coding sequence is TGTGCCAGCAGCCCAACAGGGTGGGCCGACACTGAAGCTTTCTTT. The chain has TRBV3-1 and TRBJ1-1; perhaps TRBD1 as D (6 bases). The CDR3 has 15 residues. Looked up from germline, CDR1 is LGHDT and CDR2 is YNNKEL (reference sequence). The V gene lost 4 bases and the J gene lost 3 bases, with 15 bases spanning the gap.

This clonotype was seen at least ten times. The V gene is TRBV20-1, the J gene TRBJ1-2; maybe TRBD1 (6 bases). Germline loops: CDR1 DFQATT, CDR2 SNEGSKA (reference sequence). Trimming pared 2 bases from V and 6 bases from J, leaving 13 bases between. This CDR3 has 13 amino acids. CDR3 sequence: CSARRGAQDGYTF. CDR3 DNA sequence: TGCAGTGCTAGACGGGGGGCGCAGGATGGCTACACCTTC.

The table lists this clonotype with a few counts. J is TRBJ2-1 and V is TRBV11-3; 7 positions agree with TRBD2. V was pared by 4 bases and J by 5 bases, with 5 bases of the junction left unmatched. The germline CDR1 and CDR2 sequences are SGHNT and YENEEA. The CDR3 runs 14 residues. The CDR3 is CASSWDGRNNEQFF. DNA of the CDR3: TGTGCCAGCAGCTGGGACGGGAGGAACAATGAGCAGTTCTTC.

This clonotype was observed many times. V gene TRBV19 combines with J gene TRBJ1-5, with TRBD1 matching 8 bases. Per the germline V gene, CDR1 is LNHDA and CDR2 is SQIVND (reference sequence). The CDR3 has 15 residues. The trim removed 7 bases at V and 4 bases at J, leaving 9 bases unmatched. The CDR3 bases are TGTGCCAGTACCAACCGGGACAGGATAAATCAGCCCCAGCATTTT. It specifies CASTNRDRINQPQHF.

This clonotype was counted ten times or more. This sequence joins TRBV10-3 and TRBJ1-6; unclear D gene. Germline-derived CDR1 and CDR2 are ENHRY and SYGVKD. CDR3 length: 14 residues. Trimming took 0 bases from V and 7 from J, leaving 7 bases between them. Here the CDR3 reads CAISESGINSPLHF. CDR3 nucleotide sequence: TGTGCCATCAGTGAGTCTGGGATAAATTCACCCCTCCACTTT.